These T cell receptor beta chains were read from a single sample in a study of blood T cell dynamics during melanoma immunotherapy. Profiled with immunoSEQ multiplex PCR; TCRdb holds only in-frame clones, not every one. The sample lists roughly 23,000 clones, about nine tenths occurring once. Material: blood, obtained from a patient treated with checkpoint blockade. All receptors come from a human donor with melanoma. Each CDR3 is given with its conserved first and last residue. Each record gives: clone size, J gene, V gene, D gene, CDR3 protein, CDR3 DNA. D genes are given only for firm matches. The size entry is marked missing in some rows and otherwise reads once, few, many or a size class.

size: .
J: TRBJ2-2
V: TRBV2
D: .
CDR3: CATSSRTNTGELFF
DNA: TGTGCCACCTCCTCCCGCACGAACACCGGGGAGCTGTTTTTT

size: .
J: TRBJ2-2
V: TRBV7-2
D: .
CDR3: CASSAQGTGELFF
DNA: TGTGCCAGCAGCGCTCAGGGTACCGGGGAGCTGTTTTTT

size: once
J: TRBJ1-4
V: TRBV6-5
D: .
CDR3: CASSYSIARQEKLFF
DNA: TGTGCCAGCAGTTACTCGATCGCCCGGCAGGAAAAACTGTTTTTT

size: .
J: TRBJ1-4
V: TRBV5-1
D: .
CDR3: CASSLGSTGNEKLFF
DNA: TGCGCCAGCAGCTTGGGATCAACCGGAAATGAAAAACTGTTTTTT

size: few
J: TRBJ1-2
V: TRBV7-9
D: .
CDR3: CASSLQRINYGYTF
DNA: TGTGCCAGCAGCTTACAGAGAATTAACTATGGCTACACCTTC

size: few
J: TRBJ1-2
V: TRBV18
D: .
CDR3: CASSPELGQNYGYTF
DNA: TGTGCCAGCTCGCCTGAACTCGGACAGAACTATGGCTACACCTTC

size: .
J: TRBJ1-4
V: TRBV2
D: TRBD1
CDR3: CASSESRTGGPKLFF
DNA: TGTGCCAGCAGTGAGTCCAGGACAGGGGGCCCAAAACTGTTTTTT

size: once
J: TRBJ2-7
V: TRBV6-5
D: TRBD1
CDR3: CASSRPGQPYEQYF
DNA: TGTGCCAGCAGTCGACCGGGACAGCCTTACGAGCAGTACTTC

size: .
J: TRBJ2-7
V: TRBV6-5
D: .
CDR3: CASSYGLAREQYF
DNA: TGTGCCAGCAGTTACGGGCTAGCCCGCGAGCAGTACTTC

size: .
J: TRBJ2-1
V: TRBV5-5
D: TRBD1
CDR3: CASSLQGARDEQFF
DNA: TGTGCCAGCAGCTTGCAGGGGGCGCGGGATGAGCAGTTCTTC

size: .
J: TRBJ2-2
V: TRBV16
D: .
CDR3: CASSQLGKLMITGELFF
DNA: TGTGCCAGCAGCCAATTGGGGAAGCTGATGATCACCGGGGAGCTGTTTTTT

size: .
J: TRBJ2-2
V: TRBV27
D: TRBD2
CDR3: CASSLTGTRGTGGLFF
DNA: TGTGCCAGCAGTTTAACCGGGACTAGAGGCACCGGGGGGCTGTTTTTT

size: .
J: TRBJ2-7
V: TRBV18
D: .
CDR3: CASSSRTVLSYEQYF
DNA: TGTGCCAGCTCGTCCAGGACAGTCCTCTCCTACGAGCAGTACTTC

size: .
J: TRBJ1-2
V: TRBV10-2
D: .
CDR3: CASSDPAGLGNYGYTF
DNA: TGCGCCAGCAGTGACCCTGCCGGTTTGGGGAACTATGGCTACACCTTC

size: .
J: TRBJ1-5
V: TRBV19
D: .
CDR3: CASSIGTRNQPQHF
DNA: TGTGCCAGTAGTATCGGGACCCGCAATCAGCCCCAGCATTTT

size: .
J: TRBJ2-3
V: TRBV30
D: TRBD2
CDR3: CAWSGGGLAGPGDTQYF
DNA: TGTGCCTGGAGTGGGGGGGGACTAGCGGGACCAGGAGATACGCAGTATTTT

size: .
J: TRBJ2-3
V: TRBV7-6
D: TRBD1
CDR3: CASSSGTGADTQYF
DNA: TGTGCCAGCAGCTCCGGGACAGGAGCTGATACGCAGTATTTT

size: .
J: TRBJ2-7
V: TRBV6-6
D: .
CDR3: CASSQGIEREQYF
DNA: TGTGCCAGCAGCCAGGGGATCGAACGGGAGCAGTACTTC

size: .
J: TRBJ1-2
V: TRBV5-4
D: .
CDR3: CASSLRRGYGYTF
DNA: TGTGCCAGCAGCTTGCGGCGGGGCTATGGCTACACCTTC

size: .
J: TRBJ2-7
V: TRBV30
D: .
CDR3: CAWCKGSDYEQYF
DNA: TGTGCCTGGTGTAAAGGTTCGGATTACGAGCAGTACTTC

size: .
J: TRBJ1-2
V: TRBV10-2
D: TRBD1
CDR3: CASIQGQGLNYGYTF
DNA: TGCGCCAGTATACAAGGACAGGGACTAAACTATGGCTACACCTTC

size: .
J: TRBJ2-7
V: TRBV7-6
D: TRBD2
CDR3: CASSTGLAGSAPYEQYF
DNA: TGTGCCAGCAGCACCGGACTAGCGGGATCGGCTCCCTACGAGCAGTACTTC

size: .
J: TRBJ2-3
V: TRBV7-2
D: .
CDR3: CASSHSGGSPGTDTQYF
DNA: TGTGCCAGCAGCCACTCCGGAGGGAGCCCTGGCACAGATACGCAGTATTTT

size: .
J: TRBJ1-2
V: TRBV5-5
D: .
CDR3: CASSLESGGYGYTF
DNA: TGTGCCAGCAGCTTGGAAAGCGGGGGGTATGGCTACACCTTC

size: few
J: TRBJ2-7
V: TRBV7-9
D: TRBD2
CDR3: CASGPGLASYEQYF
DNA: TGTGCCAGCGGGCCGGGACTAGCGTCTTACGAGCAGTACTTC

size: .
J: TRBJ2-7
V: TRBV10-2
D: .
CDR3: CASNRQGSNEQYF
DNA: TGCGCCAGCAACCGGCAGGGGAGTAACGAGCAGTACTTC